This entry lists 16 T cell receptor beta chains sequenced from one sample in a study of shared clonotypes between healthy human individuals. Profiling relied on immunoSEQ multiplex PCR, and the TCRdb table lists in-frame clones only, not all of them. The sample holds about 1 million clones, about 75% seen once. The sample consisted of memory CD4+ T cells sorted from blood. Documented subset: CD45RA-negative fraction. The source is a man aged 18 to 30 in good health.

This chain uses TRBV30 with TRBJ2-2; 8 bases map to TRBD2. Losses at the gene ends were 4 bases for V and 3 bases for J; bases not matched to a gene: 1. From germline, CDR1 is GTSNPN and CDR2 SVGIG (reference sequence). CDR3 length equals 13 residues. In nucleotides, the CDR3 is TGTGCCTGGAAGCGGGGGCACACCGGGGAGCTGTTTTTT. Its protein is CAWKRGHTGELFF.

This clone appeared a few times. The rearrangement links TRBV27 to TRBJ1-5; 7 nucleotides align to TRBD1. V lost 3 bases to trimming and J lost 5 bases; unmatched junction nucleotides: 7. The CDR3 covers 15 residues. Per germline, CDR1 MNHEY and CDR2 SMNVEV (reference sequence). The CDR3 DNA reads TGTGCCAGCAGTTTTGTGGCAGGGGGATATCAGCCCCAGCATTTT. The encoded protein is CASSFVAGGYQPQHF.

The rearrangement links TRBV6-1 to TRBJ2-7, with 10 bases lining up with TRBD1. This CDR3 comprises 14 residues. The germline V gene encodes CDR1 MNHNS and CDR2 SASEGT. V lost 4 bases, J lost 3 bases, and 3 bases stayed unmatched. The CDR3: CASSGWTGGYEQYF. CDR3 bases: TGTGCCAGCAGTGGTTGGACAGGGGGCTACGAGCAGTACTTC.

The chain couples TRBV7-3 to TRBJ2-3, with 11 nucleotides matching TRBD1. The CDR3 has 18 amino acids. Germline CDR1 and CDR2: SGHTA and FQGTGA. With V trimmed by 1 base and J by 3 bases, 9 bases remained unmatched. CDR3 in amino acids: CASSLRTPGQGGTDTQYF. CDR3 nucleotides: TGTGCCAGCAGCTTAAGAACCCCGGGACAGGGGGGAACAGATACGCAGTATTTT.

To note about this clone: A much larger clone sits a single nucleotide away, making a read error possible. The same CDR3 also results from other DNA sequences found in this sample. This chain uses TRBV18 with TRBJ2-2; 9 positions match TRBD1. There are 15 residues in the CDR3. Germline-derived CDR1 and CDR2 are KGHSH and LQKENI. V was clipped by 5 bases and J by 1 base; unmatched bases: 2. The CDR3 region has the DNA TGTGCCAGCTCAACGGGACAGGGGAACACCGGGGAGCTGTTTTTT. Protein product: CASSTGQGNTGELFF.

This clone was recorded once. CDR3 loop: CASSQGASGRTNTGELFF. CDR3 bases: TGTGCCAGCAGCCAGGGGGCTAGCGGGAGGACGAACACCGGGGAGCTGTTTTTT. The V and J genes are TRBV5-4 and TRBJ2-2; 11 nucleotides match TRBD2. The CDR3 is 18 amino acids. The V segment lost 4 bases and the J segment 0 bases; nucleotides outside the gene matches: 8. Germline CDR1 and CDR2: SGHNT and YYREEE (reference sequence).

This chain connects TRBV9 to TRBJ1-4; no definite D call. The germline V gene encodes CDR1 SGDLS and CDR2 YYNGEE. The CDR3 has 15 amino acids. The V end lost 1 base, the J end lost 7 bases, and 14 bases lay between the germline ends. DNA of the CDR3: TGTGCCAGCAGCGTAAGCGGGGATTGGCGTGAAAAACTGTTTTTT. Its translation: CASSVSGDWREKLFF.

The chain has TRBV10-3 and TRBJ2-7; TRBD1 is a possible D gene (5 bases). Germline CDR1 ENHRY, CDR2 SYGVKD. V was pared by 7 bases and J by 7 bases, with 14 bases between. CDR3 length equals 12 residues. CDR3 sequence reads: CAITGQGHEQYF. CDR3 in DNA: TGTGCCATCACTGGGCAGGGTCATGAGCAGTACTTC.

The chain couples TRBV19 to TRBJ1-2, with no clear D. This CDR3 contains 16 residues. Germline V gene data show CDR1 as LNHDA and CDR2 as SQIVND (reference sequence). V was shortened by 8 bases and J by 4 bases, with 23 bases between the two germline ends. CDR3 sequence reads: CASCQTGKAGGYGYTF. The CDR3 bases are TGTGCCAGTTGTCAGACGGGCAAGGCCGGCGGCTATGGCTACACCTTC.

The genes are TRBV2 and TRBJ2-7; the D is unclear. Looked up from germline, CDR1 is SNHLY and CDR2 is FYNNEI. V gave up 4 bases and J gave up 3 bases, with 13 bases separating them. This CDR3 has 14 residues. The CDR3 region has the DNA TGTGCCAGCAGTGTCGACCGGGCCAACTACGAGCAGTACTTC. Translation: CASSVDRANYEQYF.

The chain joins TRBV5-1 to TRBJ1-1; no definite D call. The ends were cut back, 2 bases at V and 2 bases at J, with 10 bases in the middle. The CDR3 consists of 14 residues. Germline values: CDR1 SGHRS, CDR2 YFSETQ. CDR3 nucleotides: TGCGCCAGCAGCTTTGACACCCTTAACACTGAAGCTTTCTTT. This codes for CASSFDTLNTEAFF.

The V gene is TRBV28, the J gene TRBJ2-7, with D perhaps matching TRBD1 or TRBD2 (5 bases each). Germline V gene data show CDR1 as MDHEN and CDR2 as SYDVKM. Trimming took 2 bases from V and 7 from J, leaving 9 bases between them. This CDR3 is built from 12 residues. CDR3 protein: CASSLGTREQYF. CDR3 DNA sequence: TGTGCCAGCAGTTTAGGGACGAGGGAGCAGTACTTC.

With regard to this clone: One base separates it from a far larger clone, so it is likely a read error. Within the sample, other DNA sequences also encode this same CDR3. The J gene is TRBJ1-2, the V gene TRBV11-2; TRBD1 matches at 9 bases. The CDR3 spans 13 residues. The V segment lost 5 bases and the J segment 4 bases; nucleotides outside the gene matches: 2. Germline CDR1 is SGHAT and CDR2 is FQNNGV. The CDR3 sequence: CASSLGQGYGYTF. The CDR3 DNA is TGTGCCAGCAGCCTGGGACAGGGCTATGGCTACACCTTC. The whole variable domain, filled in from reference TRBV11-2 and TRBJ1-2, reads EAGVAQSPRYKIIEKRQSVAFWCNPISGHATLYWYQQILGQGPKLLIQFQNNGVVDDSQLPKDRFSAERLKGVDSTLKIQPAKLEDSAVYLCASSLGQGYGYTFGSGTRLTVV.

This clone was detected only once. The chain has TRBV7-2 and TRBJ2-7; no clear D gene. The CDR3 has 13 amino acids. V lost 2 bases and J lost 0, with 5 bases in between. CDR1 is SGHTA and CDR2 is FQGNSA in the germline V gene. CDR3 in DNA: TGTGCCAGCAGCTTAACAGACTCCTACGAGCAGTACTTC. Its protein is CASSLTDSYEQYF.

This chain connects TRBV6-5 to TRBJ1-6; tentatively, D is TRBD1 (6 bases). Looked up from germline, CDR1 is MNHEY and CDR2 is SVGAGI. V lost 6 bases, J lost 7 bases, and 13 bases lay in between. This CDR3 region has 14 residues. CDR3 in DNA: TGTGCCAGCAGCCGTACAGGGATCAATTCACCCCTCCACTTT. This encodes CASSRTGINSPLHF.

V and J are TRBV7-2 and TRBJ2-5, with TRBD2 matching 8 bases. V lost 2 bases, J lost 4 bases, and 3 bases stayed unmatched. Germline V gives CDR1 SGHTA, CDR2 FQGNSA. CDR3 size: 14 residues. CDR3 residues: CASSLWAGGETQYF. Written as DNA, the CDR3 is TGTGCCAGCAGCTTATGGGCGGGGGGAGAGACCCAGTACTTC.